These T cell receptor beta chains were read from a single sample in a study of T cells after yellow fever vaccination. TCRdb recomputed calls from the 5' RACE reads with MiXCR, one row per CDR3 protein. The sample shows 360,000 or so distinct CDR3 sequences, more than 9% of them seen only once. The sample was PBMCs, taken on the day of the first yellow fever vaccination. These receptors were taken from a man aged 18 to 30 who received the YFV17D yellow fever vaccine. Each CDR3 is given with its conserved first and last residue. D genes are given only for firm matches. A clone size is listed for some rows: how often the clone was seen (once, few, many), or a class if it is expanded.

TRBD2	TRBV4-2	few	TRBJ2-3	TGTGCCAGCAGCCAAGATTTGGCTAGCGGGGGAGATACGCAGTATTTT	CASSQDLASGGDTQYF
.	TRBV6-2/TRBV6-3	few	TRBJ1-5	TGTGCCAGCAGACCCGACAGCGGGAATCAGCCCCAGCATTTT	CASRPDSGNQPQHF
.	TRBV29-1	few	TRBJ2-4	TGCAGCGTTGAAGAGGGACCTCGGGACATTCAGTACTTC	CSVEEGPRDIQYF
.	TRBV6-5	few	TRBJ1-5	TGTGCCAGCAGTTATGGCCCTACCCCCAATCAGCCCCAGCATTTT	CASSYGPTPNQPQHF
TRBD1	TRBV4-2	many	TRBJ2-4	TGTGCCAGCAGCCTCCGTCGGGACAGGGCAGCCAAAAACATTCAGTACTTC	CASSLRRDRAAKNIQYF
.	TRBV11-2	.	TRBJ2-2	TGTGCCAGCAGCTTAGGCCCCAGCATCGGGGAGCTGTTTTTT	CASSLGPSIGELFF
.	TRBV5-1	many	TRBJ2-2	TGCGCCAGCCAGCCAGGGCCAAACACCGGGGAGCTGTTTTTT	CASQPGPNTGELFF
TRBD2	TRBV5-1	.	TRBJ2-2	TGCGCCAGCAGCCCGGACATCAACGGGGGGACCGGGGAGCTGTTTTTT	CASSPDINGGTGELFF
TRBD1	TRBV6-1	few	TRBJ2-1	TGTGCCAGCAGACTGACAGGGGCGGGGAATGAGCAGTTCTTC	CASRLTGAGNEQFF
.	TRBV3-1	.	TRBJ1-3	TGTGCCAGCAGCCAAGACCACGGCGCTGGAAACACCATATATTTT	CASSQDHGAGNTIYF
.	TRBV12-3/TRBV12-4	few	TRBJ1-5	TGTGCCAGCAGTTTCATGGAGAGGCAGCCCCAGCATTTT	CASSFMERQPQHF
.	TRBV20-1	few	TRBJ2-3	TGCAGTGCTAGAGATTCCCTTGGTGGAGATACGCAGTATTTT	CSARDSLGGDTQYF
TRBD1	TRBV7-8	.	TRBJ2-1	TGTGCCAGCAGCGTGGGACAGGGGGCGTTCAATGAGCAGTTCTTC	CASSVGQGAFNEQFF
.	TRBV25-1	few	TRBJ2-3	TGTGCCAGCAGTGAATGGGGTCGTACTAGCACAGATACGCAGTATTTT	CASSEWGRTSTDTQYF
.	TRBV5-1	many	TRBJ2-3	TGCGCCAGCAGCTCACCCGGGACAGATACGCAGTATTTT	CASSSPGTDTQYF
.	TRBV6-1	few	TRBJ1-3	TGTGCCAGCAGCCAGGTTAGGGGGTCTGGAAACACCATATATTTT	CASSQVRGSGNTIYF
.	TRBV15	few	TRBJ2-5	TGTGCCACCAGCAGAGCCCAGACTGAGGAGACCCAGTACTTC	CATSRAQTEETQYF
.	TRBV5-1	few	TRBJ2-5	TGCGCCAGCAGCGCGTTGCATTCGGAACAAGAGACCCAGTACTTC	CASSALHSEQETQYF
.	TRBV4-3	few	TRBJ2-3	TGCGCCAGCAGCCCGATACCGCCGACAGGCCGCACAGATACGCAGTATTTT	CASSPIPPTGRTDTQYF
TRBD1	TRBV15	many	TRBJ1-3	TGTGCCACCAGCACGACAGGGGACAGCTCTGGAAACACCATATATTTT	CATSTTGDSSGNTIYF
TRBD1	TRBV20-1	few	TRBJ1-2	TGCAGTGCTACGACAGGGAGCTACTATGGCTACACCTTC	CSATTGSYYGYTF
.	TRBV7-2	.	TRBJ2-1	TGTGCCAGCAGCTTGTACAGGTACAATGAGCAGTTCTTC	CASSLYRYNEQFF
.	TRBV5-1	.	TRBJ2-7	TGCGCCAGCAGCCTTGGGGGATCGTTGGGTGACGAGCAGTACTTC	CASSLGGSLGDEQYF
.	TRBV12-3/TRBV12-4	.	TRBJ2-4	TGTGCCAGCTCAGGGTTGGGGACCATTCAGTACTTC	CASSGLGTIQYF
TRBD1	TRBV5-1	many	TRBJ2-7	TGCGCCAGCACCTTCCTGACACAGGGGTCAGGCGAGCAGTACTTC	CASTFLTQGSGEQYF
.	TRBV7-2	.	TRBJ2-3	TGTGCCAGCAGCGACTCCTCAGATACGCAGTATTTT	CASSDSSDTQYF
.	TRBV4-1	.	TRBJ1-6	TGCGCCAGCAGCCCCGGTAGGCAGGGACGAAAGAATTCACCCCTCCACTTT	CASSPGRQGRKNSPLHF
.	TRBV20-1	.	TRBJ2-5	TGCAGTGCTCCGGGACAACAAGAGACCCAGTACTTC	CSAPGQQETQYF
.	TRBV5-4	few	TRBJ1-2	TGTGCCAGCAGCTTTGCCAGGGAACGGGGCTACACCTTC	CASSFARERGYTF
TRBD2	TRBV7-8	many	TRBJ2-1	TGTGCCAGCAGCCCGAGGGAGCGGGGAGTGTTCAATGAGCAGTTCTTC	CASSPRERGVFNEQFF
.	TRBV15	.	TRBJ1-5	TGTGCCACCAGCAGACCCAGCAAGCAGCCCCAGCATTTT	CATSRPSKQPQHF
.	TRBV4-2	few	TRBJ2-3	TGTGCCAGCAGCCAAGTGGTTGATCCTAGCACAGATACGCAGTATTTT	CASSQVVDPSTDTQYF
TRBD1	TRBV12-3/TRBV12-4	few	TRBJ1-4	TGTGCCAGCAGTTCAGGGCGAAGGGGGCTGAAGACTAATGAAAAACTGTTTTTT	CASSSGRRGLKTNEKLFF
.	TRBV4-1	few	TRBJ2-2	TGCGCCAGCAGCCAAGTATTAGTATCGAACACCGGGGAGCTGTTTTTT	CASSQVLVSNTGELFF
TRBD2	TRBV3-1	many	TRBJ2-3	TGTGCCAGCAGCCAAGGACTAGCGGGGGTTACTAGCACAGATACGCAGTATTTT	CASSQGLAGVTSTDTQYF
.	TRBV7-2	.	TRBJ1-6	TGTGCCAGCAGCTCGTATTGGACGGAAGACTCACCCCTCCACTTT	CASSSYWTEDSPLHF
.	TRBV29-1	few	TRBJ2-5	TGCAGCGCCTCACGCCGGCAGGGGGGGTACCAAGAGACCCAGTACTTC	CSASRRQGGYQETQYF
.	TRBV7-9	.	TRBJ1-2	TGTGCCAGCAGCTTACCCGACAGGCTTGGGGGTGGCTACACCTTC	CASSLPDRLGGGYTF
.	TRBV12-3/TRBV12-4	.	TRBJ2-1	TGTGCCAGCAGGGGTTATGTTGGGAATGAGCAGTTCTTC	CASRGYVGNEQFF
TRBD1	TRBV20-1	.	TRBJ1-1	TGCAGTGCTTGGACAGGGTATACTGAAGCTTTCTTT	CSAWTGYTEAFF
TRBD1	TRBV5-1	.	TRBJ1-4	TGCGCCAGCAGCTCGGGGACAGGACCAGAAAAACTGTTTTTT	CASSSGTGPEKLFF
.	TRBV7-9	few	TRBJ2-5	TGTGCCAGCAGCAACCCTCCCGGACGGGAGCCTCAAGAGACCCAGTACTTC	CASSNPPGREPQETQYF
.	TRBV20-1	few	TRBJ2-1	TGCAGTGCTAGAGGTGGCGGGGGCAGTGAGCAGTTCTTC	CSARGGGGSEQFF
.	TRBV4-3	many	TRBJ1-1	TGCGCCAGCAGCCGAGATACAGGGTTCTCTGAAGCTTTCTTT	CASSRDTGFSEAFF
.	TRBV25-1	few	TRBJ1-4	TGTGCCAGCAGTGAATTCGCATGGGTTGGAGAAAAACTGTTTTTT	CASSEFAWVGEKLFF
.	TRBV6-1	.	TRBJ2-4	TGTGCCAGCATTCCATCCCAGGGACAATATAGGCAGTACTTC	CASIPSQGQYRQYF
.	TRBV6-5	.	TRBJ2-1	TGTGCCAGCAGTTACTCGAAATCCCGACAGCCCAACAATGAGCAGTTCTTC	CASSYSKSRQPNNEQFF
.	TRBV11-1	.	TRBJ2-5	TGTGCCAGCAGCTCTAGACAGTCGGAGACCCAGTACTTC	CASSSRQSETQYF
TRBD2	TRBV4-2	.	TRBJ2-2	TGTGCCAGCAAGGCGAGCGGGGGCGCCGGGGAGCTGTTTTTT	CASKASGGAGELFF
.	TRBV7-2	.	TRBJ2-5	TGTGCCAGCAGCTTAGCTCCCCCACAAGAGACCCAGTACTTC	CASSLAPPQETQYF
.	TRBV4-1	.	TRBJ1-5	TGCGCCAGCAGCCAAGTGCCCAGCCGGGGAAATCAGCCCCAGCATTTT	CASSQVPSRGNQPQHF